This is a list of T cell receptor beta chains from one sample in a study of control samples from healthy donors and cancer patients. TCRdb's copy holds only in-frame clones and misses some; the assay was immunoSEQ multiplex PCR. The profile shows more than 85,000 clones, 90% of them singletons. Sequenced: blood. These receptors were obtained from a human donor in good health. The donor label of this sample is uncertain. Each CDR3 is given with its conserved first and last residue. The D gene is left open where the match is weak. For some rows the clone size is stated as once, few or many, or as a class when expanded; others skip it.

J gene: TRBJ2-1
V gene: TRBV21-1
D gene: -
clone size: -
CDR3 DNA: TGTGCCAGCAGCAAAGCGAGGGTTTGCTCCTACAATGAGCAGTTCTTC
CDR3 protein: CASSKARVCSYNEQFF

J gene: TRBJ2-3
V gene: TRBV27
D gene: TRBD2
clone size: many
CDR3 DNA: TGTGCCAGCAGTCTGACTAGCGCAGATACGCAGTATTTT
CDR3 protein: CASSLTSADTQYF

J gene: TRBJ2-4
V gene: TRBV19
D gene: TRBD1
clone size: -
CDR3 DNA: TGTGCCAGTACCCCGACAGGGGCCAAAAACATTCAGTACTTC
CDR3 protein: CASTPTGAKNIQYF

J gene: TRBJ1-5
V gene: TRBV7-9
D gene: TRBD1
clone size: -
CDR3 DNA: TGTGCCAGCAGTGACAGGGAAGGCAATCAGCCCCAGCATTTT
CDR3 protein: CASSDREGNQPQHF

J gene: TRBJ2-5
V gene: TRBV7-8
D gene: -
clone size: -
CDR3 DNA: TGTGCCAGCAGTCCCCTTGGACAATTCCAAGAGACCCAGTACTTC
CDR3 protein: CASSPLGQFQETQYF

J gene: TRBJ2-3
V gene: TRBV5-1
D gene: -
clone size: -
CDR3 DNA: TGCGCCAGCAGCTCGAGACAGGGGAGGGGACCAGATACGCAGTATTTT
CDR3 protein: CASSSRQGRGPDTQYF

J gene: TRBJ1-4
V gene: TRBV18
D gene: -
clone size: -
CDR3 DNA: TGTGCCAGCTCACCGACAGGCCCTGAAAAACTGTTTTTT
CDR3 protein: CASSPTGPEKLFF

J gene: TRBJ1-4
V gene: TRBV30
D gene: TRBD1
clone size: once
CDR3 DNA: TGTGCCTGGAGTCCCGGGACAGTTAATGAAAAACTGTTTTTT
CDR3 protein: CAWSPGTVNEKLFF

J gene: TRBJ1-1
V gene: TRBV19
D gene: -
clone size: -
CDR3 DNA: TGTGCCAGTAGTAGGGAAAAGAACACTGAAGCTTTCTTT
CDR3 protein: CASSREKNTEAFF

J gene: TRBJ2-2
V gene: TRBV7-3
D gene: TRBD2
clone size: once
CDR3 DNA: TGTGCCAGCAGCTTAACGAGGGGGACTAGCCGATCGAACACCGGGGAGCTGTTTTTT
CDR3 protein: CASSLTRGTSRSNTGELFF

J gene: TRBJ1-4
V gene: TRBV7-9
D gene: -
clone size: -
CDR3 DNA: TGTGCCAGCAGCTTAGGTAGCTCCACCCGTGAAAAACTGTTTTTT
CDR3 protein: CASSLGSSTREKLFF

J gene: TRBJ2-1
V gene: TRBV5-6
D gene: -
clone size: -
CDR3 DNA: TGTGCCACCCACCATCGTTCTGGGCGGAATGAGCAGTTCTTC
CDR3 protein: CATHHRSGRNEQFF

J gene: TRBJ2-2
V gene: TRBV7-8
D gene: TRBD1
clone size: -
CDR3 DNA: TGTGCCAGCAGGGGTGGGACAGGGCAGTACGGGGAGCTGTTTTTT
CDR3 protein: CASRGGTGQYGELFF

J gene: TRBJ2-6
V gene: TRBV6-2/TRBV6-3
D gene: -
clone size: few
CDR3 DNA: TGTGCCAGCAGTCCGGAGTCCTCTGGGGCCAACGTCCTGACTTTC
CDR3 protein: CASSPESSGANVLTF

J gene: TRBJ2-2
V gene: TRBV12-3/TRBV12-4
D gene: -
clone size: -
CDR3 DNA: TGTGCCAGCAGTTCACGACACACCGGGGAGCTGTTTTTT
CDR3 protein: CASSSRHTGELFF

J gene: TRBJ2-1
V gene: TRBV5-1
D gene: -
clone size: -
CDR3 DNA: TGCGCCAGCAGCTTGGATGGGGAGGTCCTCTACAATGAGCAGTTCTTC
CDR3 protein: CASSLDGEVLYNEQFF

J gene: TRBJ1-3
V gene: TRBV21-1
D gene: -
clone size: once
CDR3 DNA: TGTGCCAGCAGCCACCCAAGAAACAGGGGCATAGATGGAAACACCATATATTTT
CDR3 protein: CASSHPRNRGIDGNTIYF

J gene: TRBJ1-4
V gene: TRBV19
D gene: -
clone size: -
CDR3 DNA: TGTGCCAGTAGTGCTCTCCCCATCAGACAGGTTTTTAATGAAAAACTGTTTTTT
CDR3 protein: CASSALPIRQVFNEKLFF